A single sample is the source of the 14 T cell receptor beta chains below, sequenced in a study of T cells in Graves' hyperthyroidism and ophthalmopathy (dated by TCRdb to between 2017 and 2020). Libraries came from multiplex PCR. TCRdb shows the sequencer as Illumina HiSeq 2000. TCR beta CDR3 regions were amplified from RNA transcripts. A first-round RT-PCR of the TCR CDR3 used the HTBI primer set with the Qiagen OneStep RT-PCR kit. TCRdb reran the public reads through fastp at Q25 and MiXCR, keeping productive beta chains. Rows are combined by CDR3 protein, so each entry shows the most common genes and DNA. Here the sample has approximately 380,000 distinct CDR3 sequences; about 18% occur a single time. Approximately 4% of the sample comes from the top ten. The sequencing input was blood. These receptors were taken from a woman in her late teens or twenties with Graves' hyperthyroidism.

The sample holds many counts of this clonotype. J is TRBJ2-7 and V is TRBV2; D is perhaps TRBD2 (6 bases). V lost 4 bases and J lost 6, with 19 bases in between. Germline V gives CDR1 SNHLY, CDR2 FYNNEI. CDR3 length: 15 residues. Here the CDR3 DNA reads TGTGCCAGCAGTGCGGGGGAGAGTCGTACAGGCGAGCAGTACTTC. This translates into CASSAGESRTGEQYF.

The chain recombines TRBV20-1 with TRBJ2-5, with D maybe TRBD2 (6 bases). The CDR3 runs 15 residues. Germline CDR1 DFQATT, CDR2 SNEGSKA (reference sequence). V lost 5 bases and J lost 10, with 26 bases in between. The CDR3 DNA reads TGCAGTGCTTCTGCCCCGGGACTTCCCGTAGTTGACCAGTACTTC. This codes for CSASAPGLPVVDQYF.

This clonotype was counted many times. The chain uses TRBV5-1 and TRBJ1-1; 7 nucleotides align to TRBD1. With V trimmed by 2 bases and J by 0 bases, 7 bases remained unmatched. CDR3 length: 16 amino acids. Per the germline V gene, CDR1 is SGHRS and CDR2 is YFSETQ. DNA for the CDR3: TGCGCCAGCAGCTTTCGACAGGGCAAAATGAACACTGAAGCTTTCTTT. It yields the protein CASSFRQGKMNTEAFF.

This clonotype was seen ten or more times. The genes are TRBV7-8 and TRBJ2-7; D remains unclear. Germline V lookup: CDR1 SGHVS, CDR2 FQNEAQ. The CDR3 length is 13 residues. With 4 bases removed from V and 4 bases from J, the gap between germline ends came to 11 bases. CDR3 sequence (DNA): TGTGCCAGCAGCTCCCGAATGGAGTACGAGCAGTACTTC. It codes for CASSSRMEYEQYF.

The chain carries TRBV3-1 and TRBJ2-2; TRBD2 might be the D (6 bases). With 1 base removed from V and 4 bases from J, the gap between germline ends came to 13 bases. This CDR3 is built from 16 residues. Germline values: CDR1 LGHDT, CDR2 YNNKEL (reference sequence). The CDR3 sequence is CASSQVGGSSTGELFF. The CDR3 region has the DNA TGTGCCAGCAGCCAAGTGGGGGGAAGTAGCACCGGGGAGCTGTTTTTT.

This clonotype is a singleton in its sample. The V call is TRBV12-3 or TRBV12-4, the J call TRBJ1-2; D uncertain. Trimming took 7 bases from V and 4 from J, leaving 13 bases between them. There are 13 residues in the CDR3. DNA of the CDR3: TGTGCCAGCACCAGGAGGGCGGGCTATGGCTACACCTTC. Amino acid sequence: CASTRRAGYGYTF.

This chain joins TRBV6-5 and TRBJ1-1, with TRBD1 matching over 7 bases. Per germline, CDR1 MNHEY and CDR2 SVGAGI. V lost 4 bases to trimming and J lost 4 bases; unmatched junction nucleotides: 9. The CDR3 contains 15 residues. CDR3 loop: CASSSTGTAITEAFF. The CDR3 nucleotides are TGTGCCAGCAGTTCCACCGGGACAGCGATCACTGAAGCTTTCTTT.

This clonotype was recorded once. The gene calls are TRBV12-3 or TRBV12-4 and TRBJ1-2, with D perhaps TRBD1 (5 bases). The CDR3 runs to 14 residues. V was clipped by 5 bases and J by 7 bases, with 17 bases between them. The CDR3 nucleotides read TGTGCCAGCAGTACGGTTGACTTTGGGGGTGGCTACACCTTC. This translates into CASSTVDFGGGYTF.

Ten or more counts support this clonotype. V usage is TRBV16 and J usage is TRBJ1-1; D gene unclear. V lost 3 bases, J lost 0 bases, and 5 bases lay in between. This CDR3 comprises 13 residues. Per germline, CDR1 KGHSY and CDR2 FQNENV. CDR3 DNA sequence: TGTGCCAGCAGCCAGATTGTGAACACTGAAGCTTTCTTT. This encodes CASSQIVNTEAFF.

There are many counts of this clonotype. The rearrangement links TRBV3-1 to TRBJ1-5; no clear D gene. The CDR3 length is 14 residues. Germline assignment: CDR1 LGHDT and CDR2 YNNKEL (reference sequence). V was pared by 0 bases and J by 4 bases, with 7 bases between. CDR3 sequence: CASSQDGENQPQHF. The CDR3 coding sequence is TGTGCCAGCAGCCAAGATGGCGAGAATCAGCCCCAGCATTTT. Full variable domain (rest looked up from reference TRBV3-1 and TRBJ1-5): DTAVSQTPKYLVTQMGNDKSIKCEQNLGHDTMYWYKQDSKKFLKIMFSYNNKELIINETVPNRFSPKSPDKAHLNLHINSLELGDSAVYFCASSQDGENQPQHFGDGTRLSIL.

There are many counts of this clonotype. The chain employs TRBV20-1 and TRBJ2-7; D is unresolved. Germline V lookup: CDR1 DFQATT, CDR2 SNEGSKA (reference sequence). Trimming cost V 0 bases and J 4 bases, with 7 bases left between them. CDR3 length: 12 residues. For the CDR3, the DNA is TGCAGTGCTAGAGATCTCGTGTACGAGCAGTACTTC. This encodes CSARDLVYEQYF.

In this sample, this clonotype turned up many times. The V and J genes are TRBV6-1 and TRBJ1-1, with 7 bases fitting TRBD1. The CDR3 has 13 amino acids. Germline-derived CDR1 and CDR2 are MNHNS and SASEGT. With 4 bases clipped from V and 10 bases from J, the junction kept 9 bases outside the gene matches. CDR3 nucleotides: TGTGCCAGCAGTGTTAACCGACAGGGTTCAGCTTTCTTT. Amino acids: CASSVNRQGSAFF.

This clonotype was recorded at least ten times. The rearrangement joins TRBV6-1 to TRBJ2-4, with TRBD2 matching 8 bases. Germline lookup yields CDR1 MNHNS and CDR2 SASEGT. The CDR3 sequence is 16 residues long. V lost 10 bases and J lost 1; bases outside the gene matches: 12. CDR3 bases: TGTGCCATCGACCGGGGGGGGGTACGGGCCAAAAACATTCAGTACTTC. Amino acid sequence: CAIDRGGVRAKNIQYF.

The sample holds many counts of this clonotype. V and J are TRBV12-3 or TRBV12-4 and TRBJ2-7; D is uncertain. V was shortened by 3 bases and J by 5 bases, with 8 bases between the two germline ends. This CDR3 is 12 amino acids long. CDR3 coding DNA: TGTGCCAGCAGTTTTGGCACCGACGAGCAGTACTTC. It codes for CASSFGTDEQYF.